This T cell receptor (beta chain) came from a study of early T cells in non-severe SARS-CoV-2 infection. For the study at large: Sequencing used unsorted whole-blood bulk RNA, so chains lack pairing. Study conclusions and caveats: Matches to VDJdb favored anti-spike CD8 responses and missed private and CD4 specificities.

Individual cDNA molecules received unique molecular identifiers. MiXCR was run by TCRdb on the 5' RACE reads, yielding one entry per CDR3 protein. The sample includes tens of thousands of distinct CDR3 sequences, around 5.2% of them seen just once. Trimming removed 1 base from V and 5 bases from J, with 14 bases in between. Germline CDR1 is KGHSH and CDR2 is LQKENI. The CDR3 loop spans 15 amino acids. This clonotype was counted between two and nine times. Its antigen remains unknown. The chain couples TRBV18 to TRBJ1-1; possible D gene TRBD1, 5 bases. Source material: whole blood. The origin of this receptor is an adult who was a healthcare worker with PCR-confirmed SARS-CoV-2 infection or an uninfected control (not recorded which). Here the CDR3 DNA reads TGTGCCAGCTCACCACTAAGGGTTAAGGGGACTGAAGCTTTCTTT. As protein: CASSPLRVKGTEAFF. Variable domain in full (rest from reference TRBV18 and TRBJ1-1): NAGVMQNPRHLVRRRGQEARLRCSPMKGHSHVYWYRQLPEEGLKFMVYLQKENIIDESGMPKERFSAEFPKEGPSILRIQQVVRGDSAAYFCASSPLRVKGTEAFFGQGTRLTVV.